This TCR beta chain was profiled in a study of T cell responses to AZD1222 COVID-19 vaccine. Here immunoSEQ multiplex PCR was the method, and the copy in TCRdb shows in-frame clones only, minus some. The profile shows around 140,000 clones, over 90% of them singletons. The CDR3 spans 12 residues. Per the germline V gene, CDR1 is MNHNS and CDR2 is SASEGT. The V end was cut by 0 bases, the J end by 7 bases, with 7 bases between. The sequencing here drew on peripheral blood, taken on day 0 of AZD1222 vaccination. This TCR derives from an adult in good health. The V call is TRBV6-1, the J call TRBJ2-7; D gene uncertain. CDR3 loop: CASSEASVEQYF. The CDR3 DNA reads TGTGCCAGCAGTGAAGCTTCGGTGGAGCAGTACTTC.